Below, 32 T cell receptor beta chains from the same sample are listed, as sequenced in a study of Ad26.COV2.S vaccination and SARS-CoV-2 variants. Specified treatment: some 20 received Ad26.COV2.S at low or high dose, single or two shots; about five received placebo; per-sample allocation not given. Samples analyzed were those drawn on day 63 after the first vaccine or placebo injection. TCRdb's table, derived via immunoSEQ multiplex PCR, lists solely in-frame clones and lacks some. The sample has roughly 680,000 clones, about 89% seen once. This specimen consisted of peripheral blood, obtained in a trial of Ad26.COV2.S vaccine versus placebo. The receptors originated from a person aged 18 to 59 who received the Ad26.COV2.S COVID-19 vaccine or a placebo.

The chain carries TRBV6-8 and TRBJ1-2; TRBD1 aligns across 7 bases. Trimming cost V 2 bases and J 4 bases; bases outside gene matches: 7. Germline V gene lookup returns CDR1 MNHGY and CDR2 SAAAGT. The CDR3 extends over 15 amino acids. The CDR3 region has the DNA TGTGCCAGCAGTTACCGACAGGGAGTATTCTATGGCTACACCTTC. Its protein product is CASSYRQGVFYGYTF.

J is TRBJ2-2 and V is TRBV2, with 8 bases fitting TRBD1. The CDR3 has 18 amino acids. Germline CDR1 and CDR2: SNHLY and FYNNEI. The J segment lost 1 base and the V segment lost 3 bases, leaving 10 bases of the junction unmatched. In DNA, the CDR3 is TGTGCCAGCAGTGAGAGGGGCAGGGGGCGAGTGAACACCGGGGAGCTGTTTTTT. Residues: CASSERGRGRVNTGELFF.

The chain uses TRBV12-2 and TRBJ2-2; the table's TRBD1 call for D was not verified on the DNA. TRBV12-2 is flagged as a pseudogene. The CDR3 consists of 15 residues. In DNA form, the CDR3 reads TGTGCAAGTCGCTACGGGGACAGGCCGACCGGGGAGCTGTTTTTT. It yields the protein CASRYGDRPTGELFF.

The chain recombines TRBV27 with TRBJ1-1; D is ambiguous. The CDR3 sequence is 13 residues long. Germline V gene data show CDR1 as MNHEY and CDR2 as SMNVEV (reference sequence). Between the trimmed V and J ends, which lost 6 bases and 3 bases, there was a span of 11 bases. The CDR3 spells CASRGEGYTEAFF. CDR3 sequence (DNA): TGTGCCAGCAGGGGTGAAGGGTACACTGAAGCTTTCTTT.

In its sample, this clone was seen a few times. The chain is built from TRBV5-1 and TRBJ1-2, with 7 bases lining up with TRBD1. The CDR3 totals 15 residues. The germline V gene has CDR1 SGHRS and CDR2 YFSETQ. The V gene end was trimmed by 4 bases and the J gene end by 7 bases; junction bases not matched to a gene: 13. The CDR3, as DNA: TGCGCCAGCAGCGAAGTACAGGGGCGAGGATCTGGCTACACCTTC. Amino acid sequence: CASSEVQGRGSGYTF. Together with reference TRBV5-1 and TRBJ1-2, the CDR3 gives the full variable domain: KAGVTQTPRYLIKTRGQQVTLSCSPISGHRSVSWYQQTPGQGLQFLFEYFSETQRNKGNFPGRFSGRQFSNSRSEMNVSTLELGDSALYLCASSEVQGRGSGYTFGSGTRLTVV.

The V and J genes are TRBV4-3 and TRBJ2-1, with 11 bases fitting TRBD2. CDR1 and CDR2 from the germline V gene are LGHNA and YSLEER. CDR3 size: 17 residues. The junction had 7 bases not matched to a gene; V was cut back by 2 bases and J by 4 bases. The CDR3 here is CASSQRNVAGGYNEQFF. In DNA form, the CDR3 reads TGCGCCAGCAGCCAACGTAATGTAGCGGGGGGGTACAATGAGCAGTTCTTC.

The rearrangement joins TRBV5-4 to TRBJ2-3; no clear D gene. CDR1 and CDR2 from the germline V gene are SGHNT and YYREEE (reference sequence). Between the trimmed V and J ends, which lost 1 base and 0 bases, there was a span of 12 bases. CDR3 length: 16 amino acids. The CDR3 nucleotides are TGTGCCAGCAGCTTGACCACGATAGCTAGCACAGATACGCAGTATTTT. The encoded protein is CASSLTTIASTDTQYF.

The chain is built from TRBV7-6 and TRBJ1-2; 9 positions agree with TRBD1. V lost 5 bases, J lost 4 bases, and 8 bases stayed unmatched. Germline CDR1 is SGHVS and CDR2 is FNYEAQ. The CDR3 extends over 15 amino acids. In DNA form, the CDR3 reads TGTGCCAGCAGCCCGGGACAGGGAATTGGCTATGGCTACACCTTC. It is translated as CASSPGQGIGYGYTF.

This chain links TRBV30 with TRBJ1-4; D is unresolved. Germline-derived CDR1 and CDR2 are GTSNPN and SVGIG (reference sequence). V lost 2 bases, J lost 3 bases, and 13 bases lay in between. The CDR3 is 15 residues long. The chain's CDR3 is CAWSHQTIANEKLFF. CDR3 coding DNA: TGTGCCTGGAGTCACCAGACAATAGCTAATGAAAAACTGTTTTTT.

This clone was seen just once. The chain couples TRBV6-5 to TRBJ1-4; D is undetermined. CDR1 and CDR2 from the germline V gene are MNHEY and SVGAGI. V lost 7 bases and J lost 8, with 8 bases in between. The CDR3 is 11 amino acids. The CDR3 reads CASKMGEKLFF. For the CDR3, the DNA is TGTGCCAGCAAAATGGGGGAAAAACTGTTTTTT.

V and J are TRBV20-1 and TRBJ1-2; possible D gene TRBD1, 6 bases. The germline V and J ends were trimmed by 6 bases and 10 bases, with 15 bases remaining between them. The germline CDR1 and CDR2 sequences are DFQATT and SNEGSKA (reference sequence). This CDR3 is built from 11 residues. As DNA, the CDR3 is TGCAGTGCAACCGACAGGACGGTCTACACCTTC. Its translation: CSATDRTVYTF.

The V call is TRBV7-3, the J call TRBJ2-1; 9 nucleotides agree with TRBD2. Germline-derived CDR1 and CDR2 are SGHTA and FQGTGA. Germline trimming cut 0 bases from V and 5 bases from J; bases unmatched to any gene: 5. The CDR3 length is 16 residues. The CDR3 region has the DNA TGTGCCAGCAGCTTAACAAGGACTAGCGATGACAATGAGCAGTTCTTC. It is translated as CASSLTRTSDDNEQFF.

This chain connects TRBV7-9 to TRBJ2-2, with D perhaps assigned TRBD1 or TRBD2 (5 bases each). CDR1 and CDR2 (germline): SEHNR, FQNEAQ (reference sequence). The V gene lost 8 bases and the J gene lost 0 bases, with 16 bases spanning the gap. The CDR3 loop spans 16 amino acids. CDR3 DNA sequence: TGTGCCAGCGGGACCCCGGGACCTGCGAACACCGGGGAGCTGTTTTTT. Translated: CASGTPGPANTGELFF.

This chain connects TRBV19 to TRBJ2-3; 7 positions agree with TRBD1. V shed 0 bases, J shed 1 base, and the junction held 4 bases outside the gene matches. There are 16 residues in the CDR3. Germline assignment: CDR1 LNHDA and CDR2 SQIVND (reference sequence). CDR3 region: CASSIDLGTGTDTQYF. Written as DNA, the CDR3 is TGTGCCAGTAGTATAGATCTTGGGACAGGCACAGATACGCAGTATTTT.

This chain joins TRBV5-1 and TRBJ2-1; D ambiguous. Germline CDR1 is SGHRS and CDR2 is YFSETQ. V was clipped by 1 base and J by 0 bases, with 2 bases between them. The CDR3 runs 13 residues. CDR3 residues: CASSLSSYNEQFF. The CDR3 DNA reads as TGCGCCAGCAGCTTGAGCTCCTACAATGAGCAGTTCTTC.

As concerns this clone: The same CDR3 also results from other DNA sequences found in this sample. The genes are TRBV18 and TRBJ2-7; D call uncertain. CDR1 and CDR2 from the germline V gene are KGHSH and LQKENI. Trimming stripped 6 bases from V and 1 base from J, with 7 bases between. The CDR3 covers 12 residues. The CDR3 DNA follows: TGTGCCAGCTCCCCGGCATCCTACGAGCAGTACTTC. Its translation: CASSPASYEQYF. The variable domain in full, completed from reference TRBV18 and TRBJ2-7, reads NAGVMQNPRHLVRRRGQEARLRCSPMKGHSHVYWYRQLPEEGLKFMVYLQKENIIDESGMPKERFSAEFPKEGPSILRIQQVVRGDSAAYFCASSPASYEQYFGPGTRLTVT.

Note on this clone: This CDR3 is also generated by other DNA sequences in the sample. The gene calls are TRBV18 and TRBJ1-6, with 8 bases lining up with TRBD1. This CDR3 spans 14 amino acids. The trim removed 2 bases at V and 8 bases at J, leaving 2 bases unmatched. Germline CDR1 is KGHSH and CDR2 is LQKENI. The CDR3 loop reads CASSPGTGDSPLHF. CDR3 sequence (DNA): TGTGCCAGCTCACCAGGGACAGGCGATTCACCCCTCCACTTT.

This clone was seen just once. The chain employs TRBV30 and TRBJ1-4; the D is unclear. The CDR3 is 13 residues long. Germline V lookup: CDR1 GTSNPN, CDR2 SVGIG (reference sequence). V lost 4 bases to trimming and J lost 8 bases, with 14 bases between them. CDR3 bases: TGTGCCTGGATGAGGGTACCCGGCGAAAAACTGTTTTTT. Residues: CAWMRVPGEKLFF. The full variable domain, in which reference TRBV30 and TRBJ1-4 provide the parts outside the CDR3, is SQTIHQWPATLVQPVGSPLSLECTVEGTSNPNLYWYRQAAGRGLQLLFYSVGIGQISSEVPQNLSASRPQDRQFILSSKKLLLSDSGFYLCAWMRVPGEKLFFGSGTQLSVL.

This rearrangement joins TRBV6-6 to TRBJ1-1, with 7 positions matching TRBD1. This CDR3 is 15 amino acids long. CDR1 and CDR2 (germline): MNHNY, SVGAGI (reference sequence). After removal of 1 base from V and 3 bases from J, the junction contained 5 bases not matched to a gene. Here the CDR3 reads CASSYWAGGDTEAFF. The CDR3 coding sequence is TGTGCCAGCAGTTACTGGGCAGGGGGAGACACTGAAGCTTTCTTT.

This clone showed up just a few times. In DNA form, the CDR3 reads TGTGCCAGCAGCGTAGACACTAGCGGGGGGTACGAGCAGTACTTC. Translated, it gives CASSVDTSGGYEQYF. The genes are TRBV9 and TRBJ2-7, with 12 positions matching TRBD2. This CDR3 comprises 15 residues. J gave up 4 bases and V 0 bases, and 2 bases lay outside the gene matches. Germline CDR1 SGDLS, CDR2 YYNGEE.

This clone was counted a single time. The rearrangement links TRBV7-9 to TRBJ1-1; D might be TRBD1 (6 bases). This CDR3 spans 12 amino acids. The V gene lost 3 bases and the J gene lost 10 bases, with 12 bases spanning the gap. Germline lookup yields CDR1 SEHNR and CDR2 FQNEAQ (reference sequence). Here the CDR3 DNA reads TGTGCCAGCAGCTTTGTGTCCAGGGGAGCTTTCTTT. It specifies CASSFVSRGAFF.

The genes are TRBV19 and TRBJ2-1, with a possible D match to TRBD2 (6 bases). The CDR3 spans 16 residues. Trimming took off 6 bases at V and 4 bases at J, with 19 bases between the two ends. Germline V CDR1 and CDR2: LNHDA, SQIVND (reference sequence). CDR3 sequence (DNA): TGTGCCAGTAGCGACTCGGGACTCGCATCTTACAATGAGCAGTTCTTC. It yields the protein CASSDSGLASYNEQFF.

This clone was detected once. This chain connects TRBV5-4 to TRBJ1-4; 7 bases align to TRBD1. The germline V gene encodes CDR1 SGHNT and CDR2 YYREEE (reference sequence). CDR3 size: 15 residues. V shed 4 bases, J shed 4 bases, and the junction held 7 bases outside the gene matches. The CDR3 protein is CASSRNRDSNEKLFF. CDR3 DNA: TGTGCCAGCAGCCGAAACCGGGACAGTAATGAAAAACTGTTTTTT.

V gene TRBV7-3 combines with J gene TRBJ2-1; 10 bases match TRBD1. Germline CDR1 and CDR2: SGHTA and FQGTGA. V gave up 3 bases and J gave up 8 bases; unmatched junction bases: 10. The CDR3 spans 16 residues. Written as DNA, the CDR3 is TGTGCCAGCAGCTTCACCCCGGGACAGGGGCAGGATGAGCAGTTCTTC. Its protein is CASSFTPGQGQDEQFF.

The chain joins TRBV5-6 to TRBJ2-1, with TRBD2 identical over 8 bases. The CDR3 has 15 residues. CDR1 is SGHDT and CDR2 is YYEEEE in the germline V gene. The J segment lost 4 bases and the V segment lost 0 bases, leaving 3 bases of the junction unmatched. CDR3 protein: CASSLGTSIYNEQFF. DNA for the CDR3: TGTGCCAGCAGCTTGGGGACTAGCATTTACAATGAGCAGTTCTTC.

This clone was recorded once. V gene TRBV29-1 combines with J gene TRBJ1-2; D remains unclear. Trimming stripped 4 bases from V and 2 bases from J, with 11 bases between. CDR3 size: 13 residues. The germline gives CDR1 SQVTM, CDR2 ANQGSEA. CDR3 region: CSVALQTNYGYTF. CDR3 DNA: TGCAGCGTTGCACTACAGACCAACTATGGCTACACCTTC.

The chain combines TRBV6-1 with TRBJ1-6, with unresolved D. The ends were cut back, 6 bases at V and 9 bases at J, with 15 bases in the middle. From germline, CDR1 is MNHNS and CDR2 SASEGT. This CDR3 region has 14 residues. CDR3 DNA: TGTGCCAGCAGCCACCGGGAGTTGGGTTCACCCCTCCACTTT. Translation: CASSHRELGSPLHF.

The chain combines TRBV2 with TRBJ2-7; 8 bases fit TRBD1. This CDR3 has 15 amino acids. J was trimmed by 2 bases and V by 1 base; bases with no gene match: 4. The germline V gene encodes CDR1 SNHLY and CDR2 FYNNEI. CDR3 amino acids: CASSEGRTGTYEQYF. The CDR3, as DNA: TGTGCCAGCAGTGAAGGGCGGACAGGGACCTACGAGCAGTACTTC.

The CDR3 region is CASGTGVIGTDTQYF. The CDR3 coding sequence is TGTGCCAGCGGGACAGGGGTGATCGGCACAGATACGCAGTATTTT. The chain joins TRBV6-5 to TRBJ2-3; 10 bases are shared with TRBD1. The CDR3 covers 15 residues. V lost 8 bases, J lost 1 base, and 6 bases stayed unmatched. Germline values: CDR1 MNHEY, CDR2 SVGAGI.

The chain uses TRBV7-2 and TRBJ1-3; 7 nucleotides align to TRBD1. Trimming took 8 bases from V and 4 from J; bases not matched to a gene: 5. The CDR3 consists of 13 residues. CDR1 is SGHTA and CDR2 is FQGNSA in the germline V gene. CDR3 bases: TGTGCCAGCGAGGGGGCAAGAGGAAACACCATATATTTT. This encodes CASEGARGNTIYF.

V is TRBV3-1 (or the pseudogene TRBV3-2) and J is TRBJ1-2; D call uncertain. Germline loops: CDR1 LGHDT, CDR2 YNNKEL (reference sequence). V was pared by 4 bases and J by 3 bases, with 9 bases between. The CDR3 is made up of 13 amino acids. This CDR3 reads CASSPDEDYGYTF. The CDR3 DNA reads TGTGCCAGCAGCCCCGACGAAGACTATGGCTACACCTTC.

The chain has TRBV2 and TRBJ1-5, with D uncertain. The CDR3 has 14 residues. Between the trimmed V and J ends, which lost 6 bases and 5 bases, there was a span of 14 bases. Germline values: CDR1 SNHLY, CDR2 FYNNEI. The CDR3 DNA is TGTGCCAGCAGGTTAGGGTCCTCCTATCAGCCCCAGCATTTT. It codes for CASRLGSSYQPQHF.